These 7 T cell receptor beta chains came from one sample sequenced in a study of a mutant IDH1 vaccine in newly diagnosed glioma. The antigens these receptors bind are not known. Time point meaning: week 35, safety follow-up. The investigators gave 300 ug of mutant IDH1 20-mer peptide in each vaccine dose, together with topical imiquimod. This table comes from immunoSEQ multiplex PCR, and its TCRdb copy is limited to in-frame clones, with some not included. The table records 65,000 to 85,000 clones, approximately 86% of them present only once. The specimen comprised PBMCs, sampled from a glioma patient whose treatment included an IDH1 peptide vaccine. The receptors here all came from a man under 40 with glioma.

The J gene is TRBJ2-3, the V gene TRBV5-1; 11 bases fit TRBD2. The CDR3 runs to 17 residues. Germline assignment: CDR1 SGHRS and CDR2 YFSETQ. Trimming at V came to 5 bases and at J to 0 bases, leaving 8 bases not matched to a gene. Here the CDR3 DNA reads TGCGCCAGCAGTCAAATTCTAGCGGGAGGAAGCACAGATACGCAGTATTTT. Residues: CASSQILAGGSTDTQYF.

This sequence joins TRBV5-1 and TRBJ1-5; weak D call: TRBD1 (6 bases). This CDR3 region has 15 residues. The V end lost 1 base, the J end lost 7 bases, and 15 bases lay between the germline ends. Germline lookup yields CDR1 SGHRS and CDR2 YFSETQ. In DNA, the CDR3 is TGCGCCAGCAGCTTGACGACAGGCCCCACCCAGCCCCAGCATTTT. This codes for CASSLTTGPTQPQHF.

The CDR3 bases are TGTGCCAGCACCCCTAATGAAAAACTGTTTTTT. Translating gives CASTPNEKLFF. This chain uses TRBV6-1 with TRBJ1-4, with D unclear. CDR1 and CDR2 (germline): MNHNS, SASEGT. The CDR3 loop spans 11 amino acids. Trimming left V 7 bases short and J 3 bases short, with 3 bases between.

The chain has TRBV28 and TRBJ1-3; no definite D call. This CDR3 is built from 14 residues. Germline V CDR1 and CDR2: MDHEN, SYDVKM. V dropped 11 bases and J dropped 2 bases, with 16 bases sitting between them. DNA for the CDR3: TGTGCCTCAATCACAGCGCTTGCTGGAAACACCATATATTTT. This gives the protein CASITALAGNTIYF. The full variable domain, with the rest looked up from reference TRBV28 and TRBJ1-3, is DVKVTQSSRYLVKRTGEKVFLECVQDMDHENMFWYRQDPGLGLRLIYFSYDVKMKEKGDIPEGYSVSREKKERFSLILESASTNQTSMYLCASITALAGNTIYFGEGSWLTVV.

V gene TRBV13 combines with J gene TRBJ1-1; D might be TRBD1 (6 bases). Germline V gene sequence: CDR1 PRHDT, CDR2 FYEKMQ (reference sequence). V shed 3 bases and J shed 4 bases, with 9 bases lying between them. CDR3 size: 13 residues. CDR3 DNA sequence: TGTGCCAGCAGCTTTGGGGGGGCCACTGAAGCTTTCTTT. It specifies CASSFGGATEAFF.

The chain joins TRBV14 to TRBJ1-2, with TRBD1 as a possible D gene (5 bases). This CDR3 region has 13 residues. In germline, CDR1 is SGHDN, CDR2 FVKESK. Between the trimmed V and J ends, which lost 1 base and 5 bases, there was a span of 8 bases. The CDR3 coding sequence is TGTGCCAGCAGCCAAGGACAGCAATATGGCTACACCTTC. Translating gives CASSQGQQYGYTF.

The genes are TRBV28 and TRBJ2-5; the D gene could be TRBD1 or TRBD2 (7 bases each). There are 13 residues in the CDR3. From germline, CDR1 is MDHEN and CDR2 SYDVKM. V was pared by 5 bases and J by 5 bases, with 12 bases between. The CDR3 DNA reads as TGTGCCAGCAGTCCAGGGGGAGGGGAGACCCAGTACTTC. Protein: CASSPGGGETQYF.